Listed below are T cell receptor beta chains from one sample, sequenced in a study of blood T cell repertoires in COVID-19. Repertoires were generated with immunoSEQ multiplex PCR, while TCRdb's copy carries only in-frame clones and drops some. The sample holds some 170,000 clones, 75% to 80% seen once. What was sequenced was peripheral blood. The receptors stem from an older woman with acute or convalescent COVID-19. CDR3s include the opening cysteine and the closing phenylalanine or tryptophan. Each record gives: clone size, D gene, V gene, J gene, CDR3 DNA, CDR3 protein. A D gene is named only where the DNA matches it firmly. Clone size is stated in some rows and not others, as once, few, many or a class when expanded.

NA	NA	TRBV20-1	TRBJ1-1	TGCAGTGCTGTCCGGGGCCGGGAGGCTTTCTTT	CSAVRGREAFF
NA	TRBD2	TRBV5-4	TRBJ2-3	TGTGCCAGCAGCCCTGGGACTAGCGGGAGAAGCACAGATACGCAGTATTTT	CASSPGTSGRSTDTQYF
once	NA	TRBV19	TRBJ1-2	TGTGCCAGTCACGGCGGGGGAGACCCCGCTAACTATGGCTACACCTTC	CASHGGGDPANYGYTF
NA	NA	TRBV5-6	TRBJ2-7	TGTGCCAGCACCAGGGAAAACGAGCAGTACTTC	CASTRENEQYF
NA	NA	TRBV30	TRBJ1-4	TGTGCCTGGAAGACTCAGGGCGCTGAAAAACTGTTTTTT	CAWKTQGAEKLFF
NA	TRBD1	TRBV6-6	TRBJ1-1	TGTGCCAGCAGCAAGACAGGGGGCCTGGGTGAAGCTTTCTTT	CASSKTGGLGEAFF
once	TRBD1	TRBV5-6	TRBJ1-2	TGTGCCAGCAGGAAAATCAGGGGGGCTGGCTACACCTTC	CASRKIRGAGYTF
NA	NA	TRBV6-5	TRBJ2-2	TGTGCCAGCAGCGCTTATCACGGAGTCGGGGAGCTGTTTTTT	CASSAYHGVGELFF
NA	NA	TRBV5-1	TRBJ2-7	TGCGCCAGCAGCTTACAGGGAGCCGTCGACGAGCAGTACTTC	CASSLQGAVDEQYF
NA	NA	TRBV6-4	TRBJ2-7	TGTGCCAGCAGTCTCCAGGCCGATTCCTACGAGCAGTACTTC	CASSLQADSYEQYF
NA	TRBD1	TRBV29-1	TRBJ1-5	TGCAGCGCATCGACAGGGGGAGGTCAGCCCCAGCATTTT	CSASTGGGQPQHF
NA	NA	TRBV27	TRBJ2-2	TGTGCCAGCCGTGAAGTCCAGGGGTGGTCCGGGGAGCTGTTTTTT	CASREVQGWSGELFF
NA	NA	TRBV27	TRBJ1-1	TGTGCCAGCAGTTTATACCTAGGTAACACTGAAGCTTTCTTT	CASSLYLGNTEAFF
once	TRBD2	TRBV7-8	TRBJ2-1	TGTGCCAGCAGCTCGCTGGGCGGACTAGCGCTCAATGAGCAGTTCTTC	CASSSLGGLALNEQFF
NA	TRBD2	TRBV7-3	TRBJ2-1	TGTGCCAGCAGCTTAGGACCCGGACTAGCGAACAATGAGCAGTTCTTC	CASSLGPGLANNEQFF
NA	NA	TRBV7-9	TRBJ2-1	TGTGCCGCAACAACGCCAAGTGGGGCTAATGAGCAGTTCTTC	CAATTPSGANEQFF
NA	NA	TRBV12-2	TRBJ2-7	TGTGCAAGTCGCTTCACAGCCGGGACAGGGGCCTACGAGCAGTACTTC	CASRFTAGTGAYEQYF
NA	NA	TRBV19	TRBJ1-5	TGTGCCAGTAGTGGAGGACCGAGGATACAGCCCCAGCATTTT	CASSGGPRIQPQHF
NA	TRBD2	TRBV12-5	TRBJ2-3	TGTGCTAGGAAGCGGGGCATTAACGCCAGCACAGATACGCAGTATTTT	CARKRGINASTDTQYF
once	TRBD1	TRBV19	TRBJ1-1	TGTGCCAGTAGGTACCCGGGACAGGGCACTGAAGCTTTCTTT	CASRYPGQGTEAFF
few	TRBD2	TRBV7-2	TRBJ2-7	TGTGCCAGCAGCCTTAGAGGACTAGCGGGAGTGGAGTACTTC	CASSLRGLAGVEYF
NA	NA	TRBV3-1/TRBV3-2	TRBJ2-7	TGTGCCAGCAGCCAACCTGCGTCCTACGAGCAGTACTTC	CASSQPASYEQYF
NA	NA	TRBV5-1	TRBJ2-3	TGCGCCAGCAGCCCAGGGGACAGCACAGATACGCAGTATTTT	CASSPGDSTDTQYF
NA	NA	TRBV3-1/TRBV3-2	TRBJ1-5	TGTGCCAGCAGCAGCCAGGGAAATCAGCCCCAGCATTTT	CASSSQGNQPQHF
once	NA	TRBV27	TRBJ1-2	TGTGCCAGCAGTTTAATCCCCCCAAGACAGCTGACTAACTATGGCTACACCTTC	CASSLIPPRQLTNYGYTF
once	NA	TRBV30	TRBJ2-3	TGTGCCTGGACCAGATCGATCACAGATACGCAGTATTTT	CAWTRSITDTQYF
NA	TRBD2	TRBV6-1	TRBJ2-3	TGTGCCAGCAGTGGGGGGACTAGCGGAGTCACAGATACGCAGTATTTT	CASSGGTSGVTDTQYF
NA	NA	TRBV28	TRBJ2-7	TGTGCCGCTCAACCGACAGAAGGCGAGCAGTACTTC	CAAQPTEGEQYF
NA	NA	TRBV2	TRBJ2-7	TGTGCCAGCAGTGGAGGCGGCTACGAGCAGTACTTC	CASSGGGYEQYF
NA	NA	TRBV19	TRBJ1-4	TGTGCCAGTAGTATTGGCCTGGGCGATAATGAAAAACTGTTTTTT	CASSIGLGDNEKLFF
NA	NA	TRBV3-1/TRBV3-2	TRBJ2-7	TGTGCCAGCAGCCAAGCTGGCCGGGGCTCCTACGAGCAGTACTTC	CASSQAGRGSYEQYF
NA	NA	TRBV6-1	TRBJ2-4	TGTGCCAGCAGTGAAGGGAGGGGGCTCGGGCTCCAGTACTTC	CASSEGRGLGLQYF
NA	NA	TRBV3-1/TRBV3-2	TRBJ2-1	TGTGCCAGCAGCCAAACCCATGGGGCCAACAATGAGCAGTTCTTC	CASSQTHGANNEQFF
NA	TRBD2	TRBV5-8	TRBJ2-1	TGTGCCAGCAGCCGGAGTCCTACTAGCGGGAGGTACTACAATGAGCAGTTCTTC	CASSRSPTSGRYYNEQFF
NA	TRBD1	TRBV6-5	TRBJ2-1	TGTGCCAGCAATGTTAGGGACAGGGCCCACAATGAGCAGTTCTTC	CASNVRDRAHNEQFF
NA	TRBD1	TRBV6-4	TRBJ1-2	TGTGCCAGCAGCGCGGGACAGCACTATGGCTACACCTTC	CASSAGQHYGYTF
NA	NA	TRBV9	TRBJ1-1	TGTGCCAGCAGCCAAGTGCCCCGCGGGGACACTGAAGCTTTCTTT	CASSQVPRGDTEAFF
NA	TRBD1	TRBV7-3	TRBJ2-5	TGTGCCAGCAGCTACAGACAGGGGGCAAGAGAGACCCAGTACTTC	CASSYRQGARETQYF
once	TRBD2	TRBV7-2	TRBJ2-5	TGTGCCAGCAGCTTACCTAGCGGGATCCAAGAGACCCAGTACTTC	CASSLPSGIQETQYF
NA	NA	TRBV7-9	TRBJ2-3	TGTGCCAGCACCGTTACGGGCACAGATACGCAGTATTTT	CASTVTGTDTQYF
once	NA	TRBV3-1/TRBV3-2	TRBJ1-1	TGTGCCAGCAGCCAAGGCTGGGGAGACACTGAAGCTTTCTTT	CASSQGWGDTEAFF
NA	TRBD2	TRBV30	TRBJ2-1	TGTGCCTGGAGTGAAGGGACTAGCGGGAGATTGGGTGAGCAGTTCTTC	CAWSEGTSGRLGEQFF